The 18 T cell receptor beta chains below were found in one sample sequenced in a study of metastatic and nonmetastatic thyroid tumors. TCRdb re-called the PCR reads through MiXCR. The profile shows 5,000 to 7,000 clones, 30% to 35% of them singletons. Until they underwent thyroid surgery, no patient had received any treatment. The sequencing input was tumor tissue. The receptors shown here come from a female donor with papillary thyroid cancer or a benign thyroid nodule (not recorded which). Some clones in this sample may be carry-over from other donors' samples.

In its sample, this clone is medium-sized. The chain is built from TRBV18 and TRBJ1-3; D perhaps matches TRBD1 (6 bases). CDR3 length: 14 amino acids. Trimming left V 4 bases short and J 1 base short, with 8 bases between. Germline V gene sequence: CDR1 KGHSH, CDR2 LQKENI. The CDR3 bases are TGTGCCAGCTCACTACAGGGATCTGGAAACACCATATATTTT. Encoded protein: CASSLQGSGNTIYF.

With respect to this clone: The CDR3 ends on some other residue instead of the conserved phenylalanine or tryptophan, so this is likely a read error. The chain couples TRBV5-1 to TRBJ1-6; D gene unclear. The CDR3 is 14 residues long. Germline assignment: CDR1 SGHRS and CDR2 YFSETQ. Here the CDR3 DNA reads TGTGCCAGCAGCTTGTGGTTCCATAATTCACCCCTCCACTTG. It is translated as CASSLWFHNSPLHL.

The V gene is TRBV5-1, the J gene TRBJ2-5, with unresolved D. The CDR3 contains 13 residues. V lost 3 bases to trimming and J lost 3 bases, with 9 bases between them. Germline V gives CDR1 SGHRS, CDR2 YFSETQ. The CDR3 sequence: CASSSGLKETQYF. The DNA of the CDR3 is TGCGCCAGCAGCTCCGGGCTAAAAGAGACCCAGTACTTC.

V usage is TRBV12-3 or TRBV12-4 and J usage is TRBJ1-2, with TRBD1 identical over 9 bases. This CDR3 contains 13 residues. The CDR3 DNA reads as TGTCCGAGCAGTTTGGGACAGGGACGTGGCTACACCTTC. It codes for CPSSLGQGRGYTF.

This clone was seen many times. The chain uses TRBV9 and TRBJ1-6, with 9 bases matching TRBD1. In germline, CDR1 is SGDLS, CDR2 YYNGEE. The CDR3 covers 15 residues. V gave up 0 bases and J gave up 9 bases; unmatched junction bases: 4. This CDR3 is CASSVGGTGSSPLHF. CDR3 bases: TGTGCCAGCAGCGTAGGGGGGACAGGGAGTTCACCCCTCCACTTT. Full variable domain (remainder filled in from reference TRBV9 and TRBJ1-6): DSGVTQTPKHLITATGQRVTLRCSPRSGDLSVYWYQQSLDQGLQFLIQYYNGEERAKGNILERFSAQQFPDLHSELNLSSLELGDSALYFCASSVGGTGSSPLHFGNGTRLTVT.

This clone was seen repeatedly, ten times or more. A read error may be the cause here, since a much bigger clone is one base away. The rearrangement links TRBV5-1 to TRBJ1-2, with D tentatively TRBD1 (5 bases). The V end lost 0 bases, the J end lost 2 bases, and 14 bases lay between the germline ends. Germline CDR1 reads SGHRS; CDR2 reads YFSETQ. The CDR3 has 16 amino acids. The CDR3 sequence: CASSLGLGAGNYGYTF. CDR3 in DNA: TGCGCCAGCAGCTTGGGCCTTGGGGCAGGGAACTATGGCTACACCTTC.

This clone was seen a few times. In nucleotides, the CDR3 is TGCGCCAGCAGTGAAGGGGACAGGTCACCCCTCCACTTT. Its protein is CASSEGDRSPLHF. The chain combines TRBV10-2 with TRBJ1-6; 8 nucleotides match TRBD1. This CDR3 has 13 residues. Trimming cost V 3 bases and J 10 bases; bases outside gene matches: 2. Germline V gives CDR1 WSHSY, CDR2 SAAADI.

With respect to this clone: At one boundary the junction diverges from the germline segment, which might be a read error. This chain links TRBV12-3 or TRBV12-4 with TRBJ2-7; unclear D gene. The CDR3 has 11 residues. In DNA form, the CDR3 reads TGTGCCATCAGTTTTGGGTACGAGCAGTACTTC. It encodes CAISFGYEQYF.

As to this clone: Because it lacks the conserved phenylalanine or tryptophan at the end, this CDR3 is likely a read error. Because the CDR3's place on the DNA is in doubt, the DNA is left out and the CDR3 is given as listed by TCRdb. This chain uses TRBV7-9 with TRBJ2-7; the table's D call, TRBD2, has no DNA check behind it. Germline lookup yields CDR1 SEHNR and CDR2 FQNEAQ (reference sequence). The CDR3 is 8 amino acids in total, end residues counted. CDR3 sequence reads: CASSLWAG.

This clone has at least ten counts. This sequence joins TRBV28 and TRBJ2-1; 7 nucleotides agree with TRBD2. J lost 3 bases, V lost 8 bases, and 10 bases had no gene match. Germline CDR1 reads MDHEN; CDR2 reads SYDVKM. This CDR3 is 15 amino acids long. The CDR3, as DNA: TGTGCCAGCCGCCGGGCGGGAGACAACTACAATGAGCAGTTCTTC. It translates to CASRRAGDNYNEQFF.

This clone was detected many times. The J gene is TRBJ2-7, the V gene TRBV29-1; D may match TRBD1 or TRBD2 (6 bases each). The V gene's germline CDR1 is SQVTM and CDR2 ANQGSEA. The CDR3 consists of 14 residues. Trimming stripped 6 bases from V and 6 bases from J, with 21 bases between. CDR3 protein: CSVVGGKGSSEQYF. The DNA of the CDR3 is TGCAGCGTCGTCGGGGGCAAGGGGTCTAGCGAGCAGTACTTC.

This clone was detected many times. The chain has TRBV7-2 and TRBJ1-1; tentative D call: TRBD1 (5 bases). With 6 bases removed from V and 1 base from J, the gap between germline ends came to 12 bases. The CDR3 extends over 14 amino acids. Germline-derived CDR1 and CDR2 are SGHTA and FQGNSA. The CDR3 region is CASSFSGGNTEAFF. CDR3 DNA: TGTGCCAGCAGTTTCTCGGGGGGGAACACTGAAGCTTTCTTT.

This clone is medium-sized. This sequence joins TRBV19 and TRBJ1-5; 9 nucleotides agree with TRBD1. Germline V lookup: CDR1 LNHDA, CDR2 SQIVND (reference sequence). This CDR3 is 15 amino acids long. V gave up 5 bases and J gave up 6 bases; unmatched junction bases: 8. The DNA for the CDR3 is TGTGCCAGTAGTGTCGACAGGGGGAGTAGTCAGCCCCAGCATTTT. Residues: CASSVDRGSSQPQHF. The full variable domain, its missing parts supplied by reference TRBV19 and TRBJ1-5, is DGGITQSPKYLFRKEGQNVTLSCEQNLNHDAMYWYRQDPGQGLRLIYYSQIVNDFQKGDIAEGYSVSREKKESFPLTVTSAQKNPTAFYLCASSVDRGSSQPQHFGDGTRLSIL.

This clone appeared many times. A much larger clone differs by one base, so this may be a read error. The chain links TRBV5-1 to TRBJ2-2; D uncertain. V lost 6 bases to trimming and J lost 0 bases, with 9 bases between them. This CDR3 region has 14 residues. CDR1 is SGHRS and CDR2 is YFSETQ in the germline V gene. CDR3 DNA sequence: TGCGCCAGCATAGGCGCAACGAACACCGGGGAGCTGTTTTTT. Translating gives CASIGATNTGELFF.

This clone is medium-sized within its sample. The gene calls are TRBV6-1 and TRBJ2-7; D ambiguous. Germline V gene sequence: CDR1 MNHNS, CDR2 SASEGT. V lost 1 base and J lost 2, with 9 bases in between. This CDR3 has 14 amino acids. CDR3 DNA: TGTGCCAGCAGTGAAGGTTGGGTCCCCTACGAGCAGTACTTC. This codes for CASSEGWVPYEQYF.

This clone was recorded a few times. The chain has TRBV19 and TRBJ1-3, with D hard to call. CDR1 is LNHDA, CDR2 SQIVND, per germline (reference sequence). This CDR3 spans 11 amino acids. V gave up 9 bases and J gave up 10 bases, with 13 bases separating them. The CDR3 DNA reads as TGTGCCAGCAGGACGTCGGCAACCATATATTTT. It yields the protein CASRTSATIYF. The full variable domain, with the rest looked up from reference TRBV19 and TRBJ1-3, is DGGITQSPKYLFRKEGQNVTLSCEQNLNHDAMYWYRQDPGQGLRLIYYSQIVNDFQKGDIAEGYSVSREKKESFPLTVTSAQKNPTAFYLCASRTSATIYFGEGSWLTVV.

This clone is classed as medium-sized (0.01 to 0.1%). The chain joins TRBV2 to TRBJ2-5, with TRBD1 identical over 8 bases. CDR1 SNHLY and CDR2 FYNNEI come from the germline V gene. After removal of 5 bases from V and 3 bases from J, the junction contained 5 bases not matched to a gene. The CDR3 is 14 amino acids. In nucleotides, the CDR3 is TGTGCCAGCAGTTCCCTACAGGGGGAAGAGACCCAGTACTTC. Translation gives CASSSLQGEETQYF.

The CDR3 coding sequence is TGTGCCAGCAGCTTGAATTCACCCCTCCACTTT. Translating it yields CASSLNSPLHF. J is TRBJ1-6 and V is TRBV7-2; D gene ambiguous. The CDR3 loop spans 11 amino acids. Germline V gene sequence: CDR1 SGHTA, CDR2 FQGNSA. With 3 bases removed from V and 7 bases from J, the gap between germline ends came to 1 base.